This T cell receptor (beta chain) was obtained from a study of cytomegalovirus exposure and HLA in healthy donors. Overall study findings and caveats: Under in vitro conditions, a few CMV-associated chains were confirmed as specific for CMV antigens. The tendency of first-cohort TCR clusters to co-occur in the 90 to 150 validation repertoires was the finding of a later analysis. Most TCR sequences showed up rarely, but some public TCRs showed up in many donors.

V lost 5 bases, J lost 5 bases, and 15 bases lay in between. Germline V CDR1 and CDR2: SGHVS, FQNEAQ. This CDR3 comprises 14 residues. About this clone itself: Its antigen remains unknown.

The repertoire was sequenced with immunoSEQ multiplex PCR; TCRdb's copy has only in-frame clones and lacks some. This sample yields 150,000 to 200,000 clones, of which 80% to 90% are seen a single time; 0.95% to 1.5% belongs to the top ten. This chain connects TRBV7-8 to TRBJ1-1; the D gene is possibly TRBD1 (5 bases). The sequenced sample was PBMCs. The clonotype comes from a woman in her thirties in good health and CMV-seronegative. Here the CDR3 reads CASSPTGSRTEAFF. CDR3 DNA: TGTGCCAGCAGCCCTACAGGCAGCCGGACTGAAGCTTTCTTT.